Detailed here is one T cell receptor (beta chain). These data are taken from a study of T-cell reconstitution after alpha-beta-depleted transplantation in children. The CDR3 runs 13 residues. The germline CDR1 and CDR2 sequences are KGHSH and LQKENI. V lost 2 bases, J lost 4 bases, and 0 bases stayed unmatched. For TCRbeta, the library was prepared with unique molecular identifiers. One entry per CDR3 protein results from TCRdb running MiXCR on the PCR reads. The sample holds around 380,000 distinct CDR3 sequences, approximately 10% seen once. The chain uses TRBV18 and TRBJ1-1, with 8 bases that match TRBD1. The TCR comes from a human donor who donated a stem cell graft to a child with acute myeloid leukemia. Source: PBMCs from the stem cell graft donor, taken from the stem cell graft. CDR3 protein: CASSPTGGTEAFF. In DNA form, the CDR3 reads TGTGCCAGCTCACCAACAGGGGGCACTGAAGCTTTCTTT.